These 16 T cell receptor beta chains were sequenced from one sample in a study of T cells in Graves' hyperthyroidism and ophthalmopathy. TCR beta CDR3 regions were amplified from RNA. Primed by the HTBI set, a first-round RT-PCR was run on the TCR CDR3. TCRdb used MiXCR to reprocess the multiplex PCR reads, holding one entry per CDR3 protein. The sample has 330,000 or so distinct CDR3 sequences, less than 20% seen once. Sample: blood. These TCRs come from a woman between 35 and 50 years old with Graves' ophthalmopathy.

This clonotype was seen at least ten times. CDR3 protein: CASRGQVRTEAFF. The CDR3 coding sequence is TGTGCCAGCAGGGGACAAGTGCGGACTGAAGCTTTCTTT. V gene TRBV12-3 or TRBV12-4 combines with J gene TRBJ1-1; D might be TRBD1 (6 bases). Deletions cut 6 bases from V and 5 bases from J, with 13 bases between. The length of the CDR3 is 13 residues.

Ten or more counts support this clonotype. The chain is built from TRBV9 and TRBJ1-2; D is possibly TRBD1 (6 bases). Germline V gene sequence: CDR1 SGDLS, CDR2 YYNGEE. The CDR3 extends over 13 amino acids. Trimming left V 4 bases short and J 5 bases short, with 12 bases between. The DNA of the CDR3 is TGTGCCAGCAGCACAGACAGGCTATATGGCTACACCTTC. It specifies CASSTDRLYGYTF.

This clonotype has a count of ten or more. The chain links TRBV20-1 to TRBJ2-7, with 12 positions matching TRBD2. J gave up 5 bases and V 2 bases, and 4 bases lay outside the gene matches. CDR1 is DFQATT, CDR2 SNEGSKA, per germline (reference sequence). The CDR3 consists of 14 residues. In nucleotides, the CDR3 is TGCAGTGCTAGATCTAGCGGGAGGGCCCACGAGCAGTACTTC. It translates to CSARSSGRAHEQYF.

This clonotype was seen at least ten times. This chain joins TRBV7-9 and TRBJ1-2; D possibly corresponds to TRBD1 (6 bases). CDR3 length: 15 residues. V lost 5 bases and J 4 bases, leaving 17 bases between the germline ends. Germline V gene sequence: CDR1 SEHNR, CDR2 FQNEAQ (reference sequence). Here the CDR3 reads CASSPHVRDTYGYTF. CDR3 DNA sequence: TGTGCCAGCAGCCCACATGTTCGGGACACCTATGGCTACACCTTC.

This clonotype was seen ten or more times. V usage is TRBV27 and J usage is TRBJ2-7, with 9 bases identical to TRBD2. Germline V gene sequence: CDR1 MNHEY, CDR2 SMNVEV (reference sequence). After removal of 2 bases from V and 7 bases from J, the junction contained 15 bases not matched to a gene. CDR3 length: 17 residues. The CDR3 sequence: CASSLRSAGGPIEEQYF. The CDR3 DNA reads TGTGCCAGCAGTTTACGGTCGGCGGGAGGGCCAATAGAGGAGCAGTACTTC.

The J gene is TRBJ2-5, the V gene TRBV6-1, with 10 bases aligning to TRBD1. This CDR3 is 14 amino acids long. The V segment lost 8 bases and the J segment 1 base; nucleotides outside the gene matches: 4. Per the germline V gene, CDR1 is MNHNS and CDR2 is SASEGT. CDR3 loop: CASGTGDIQETQYF. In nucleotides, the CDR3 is TGTGCCAGCGGGACAGGGGATATCCAAGAGACCCAGTACTTC.

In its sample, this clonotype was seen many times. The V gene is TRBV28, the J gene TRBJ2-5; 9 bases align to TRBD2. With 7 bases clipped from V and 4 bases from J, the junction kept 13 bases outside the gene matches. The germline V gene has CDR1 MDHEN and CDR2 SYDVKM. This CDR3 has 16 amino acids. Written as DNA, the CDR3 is TGTGCCAGCACACCGGGTGGCGGGAGGGCCAGAGAGACCCAGTACTTC. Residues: CASTPGGGRARETQYF.

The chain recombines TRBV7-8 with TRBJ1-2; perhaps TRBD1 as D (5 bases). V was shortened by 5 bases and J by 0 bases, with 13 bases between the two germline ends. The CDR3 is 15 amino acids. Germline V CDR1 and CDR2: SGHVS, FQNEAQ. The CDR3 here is CASSRQSTANYGYTF. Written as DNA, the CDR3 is TGTGCCAGCAGCCGCCAGTCGACAGCTAACTATGGCTACACCTTC.

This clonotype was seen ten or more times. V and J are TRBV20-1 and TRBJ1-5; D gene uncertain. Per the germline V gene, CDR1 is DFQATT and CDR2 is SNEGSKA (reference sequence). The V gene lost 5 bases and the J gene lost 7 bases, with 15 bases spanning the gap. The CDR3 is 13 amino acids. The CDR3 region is CSAGLGRGQPQHF. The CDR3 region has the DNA TGCAGTGCTGGGTTGGGGAGAGGCCAGCCCCAGCATTTT.

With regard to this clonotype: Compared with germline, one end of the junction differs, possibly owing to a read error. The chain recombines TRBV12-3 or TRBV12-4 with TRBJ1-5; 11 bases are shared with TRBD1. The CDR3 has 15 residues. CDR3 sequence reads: CASRWGTGGNLPQHF. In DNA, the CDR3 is TGTGCCAGCAGATGGGGGACAGGGGGAAATCTGCCCCAGCATTTT.

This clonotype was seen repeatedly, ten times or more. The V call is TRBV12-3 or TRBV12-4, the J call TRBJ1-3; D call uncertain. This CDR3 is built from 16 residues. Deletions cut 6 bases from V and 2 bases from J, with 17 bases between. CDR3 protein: CASSSSTLVAGNTIYF. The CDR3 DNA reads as TGTGCCAGCAGCTCCTCAACCCTCGTTGCTGGAAACACCATATATTTT.

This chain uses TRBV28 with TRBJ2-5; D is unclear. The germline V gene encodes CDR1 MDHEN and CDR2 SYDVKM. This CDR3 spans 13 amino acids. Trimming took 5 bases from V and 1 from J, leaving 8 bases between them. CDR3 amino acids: CASSVASQETQYF. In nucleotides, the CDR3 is TGTGCCAGCAGTGTCGCTTCCCAAGAGACCCAGTACTTC.

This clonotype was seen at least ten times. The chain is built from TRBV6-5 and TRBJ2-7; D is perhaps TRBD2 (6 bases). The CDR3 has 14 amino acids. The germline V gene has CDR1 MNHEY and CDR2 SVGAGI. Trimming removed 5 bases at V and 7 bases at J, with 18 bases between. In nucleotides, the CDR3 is TGTGCCAGCAGTCCCCCGGGGAGGCCCCAGGAGCAGTACTTC. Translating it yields CASSPPGRPQEQYF.

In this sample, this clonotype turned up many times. The CDR3 DNA reads as TGTGCCAGCAGTGAAGGCTCAGGGCACGGCAATCAGCCCCAGCATTTT. Its translation is CASSEGSGHGNQPQHF. The chain combines TRBV6-1 with TRBJ1-5; tentative D call: TRBD1 (5 bases). V dropped 1 base and J dropped 2 bases, with 12 bases sitting between them. Germline CDR1 is MNHNS and CDR2 is SASEGT. The CDR3 length is 16 residues.

CDR3 bases: TGTGCCAGCAGTTTATGGGGGACAGAATCTTACGAGCAGTACTTC. It encodes CASSLWGTESYEQYF. The genes are TRBV28 and TRBJ2-7; 7 nucleotides agree with TRBD1. The CDR3 loop spans 15 amino acids. After removal of 0 bases from V and 4 bases from J, the junction contained 6 bases not matched to a gene. The germline V gene has CDR1 MDHEN and CDR2 SYDVKM.

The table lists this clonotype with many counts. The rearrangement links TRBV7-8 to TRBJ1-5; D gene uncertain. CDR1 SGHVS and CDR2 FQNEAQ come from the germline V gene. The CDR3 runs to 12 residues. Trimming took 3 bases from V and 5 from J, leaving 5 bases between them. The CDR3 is CASSFNDQPQHF. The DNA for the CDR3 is TGTGCCAGCAGCTTTAACGATCAGCCCCAGCATTTT.